These T cell receptor beta chains were read from a single sample in a study of molecular identifiers for immune sequencing clone quantification. One entry per CDR3 protein, called by TCRdb with MiXCR from the PCR reads. Here the sample spans around 480,000 distinct CDR3 sequences, around 23% being singletons. Sequences were obtained from naive CD8+ T cells from blood, with Jurkat cell RNA spiked in. These receptors originate from a human donor in good health. Some libraries in this study had Jurkat cell RNA spiked in. Each CDR3 is given with its conserved first and last residue. The D gene is left open where the match is weak. The size of a clone is reported for some rows only, either as once, few or many, or as a class for expanded clones.

>19|TRBJ2-3|TRBD2|.|TRBV28
CASSLSALLAGALPNTQYF
TGTGCCAGCAGTTTGTCGGCCCTACTAGCGGGGGCCCTCCCAAATACGCAGTATTTT
>20|TRBJ1-5|.|few|TRBV6-2/TRBV6-3
CASSYARAAGDIYSNQPQHF
TGTGCCAGCAGTTACGCTCGGGCCGCGGGGGATATATATAGCAATCAGCCCCAGCATTTT
>16|TRBJ1-5|.|many|TRBV20-1
CSARDLVGGRIQPQHF
TGCAGTGCTAGAGATCTAGTAGGGGGGCGCATCCAGCCCCAGCATTTT
>14|TRBJ2-7|TRBD1|.|TRBV30
CAWSTGDKSYEQYF
TGTGCCTGGAGTACAGGGGATAAATCGTACGAGCAGTACTTC
>14|TRBJ2-7|TRBD1|.|TRBV27
CASSFLGQAYEQYF
TGTGCCAGCAGTTTCCTAGGACAGGCCTACGAGCAGTACTTC
>15|TRBJ1-4|.|many|TRBV7-9
CASSPWGGGGEKLFF
TGTGCCAGCAGCCCATGGGGAGGCGGTGGTGAAAAACTGTTTTTT
>14|TRBJ2-7|.|many|TRBV6-5
CASSYRQLSYEQYF
TGTGCCAGCAGTTACCGCCAGCTTTCCTACGAGCAGTACTTC
>16|TRBJ2-3|TRBD2|.|TRBV7-9
CASSSGTSGSVDTQYF
TGTGCCAGCAGCTCGGGGACTAGCGGGAGTGTAGATACGCAGTATTTT
>11|TRBJ2-5|.|many|TRBV6-2/TRBV6-3
CASSPDKPQYF
TGTGCCAGCAGCCCCGATAAGCCCCAGTACTTC
>17|TRBJ2-5|.|.|TRBV12-3/TRBV12-4
CASSPPSPTPARETQYF
TGTGCCAGCAGCCCCCCAAGCCCCACTCCAGCGCGTGAGACCCAGTACTTC
>15|TRBJ2-2|.|many|TRBV12-3/TRBV12-4
CASSQTTANTGELFF
TGTGCCAGCAGCCAAACAACCGCGAACACCGGGGAGCTGTTTTTT